A selection of T cell receptor beta chains follows, all from one sample in a study of blood T cell repertoires in COVID-19. Generated by immunoSEQ multiplex PCR, the TCRdb table keeps only in-frame clones and is missing some. The sample shows some 460,000 clones, 75% to 90% of them seen only once. The sequenced sample consisted of peripheral blood. The source of these receptors is a woman aged 25 to 39 with acute or convalescent COVID-19. Both conserved end residues are part of each CDR3. Fields, in order: V gene, D gene, clone size, J gene, CDR3 DNA, CDR3 protein. The D gene is left open where the match is weak. The size entry is marked missing in some rows and otherwise reads once, few, many or a size class.

V: TRBV2; D: -; size: once; J: TRBJ2-2; DNA: TGTGCCAGCTACAGGGAGATGACAAGTACCGGGGAGCTGTTTTTT; CDR3: CASYREMTSTGELFF
V: TRBV10-2; D: TRBD1; size: -; J: TRBJ1-1; DNA: TGCGCCAGCAGCCTGACAGGGGGAGATACTGAAGCTTTCTTT; CDR3: CASSLTGGDTEAFF
V: TRBV28; D: -; size: -; J: TRBJ2-5; DNA: TGTGCCAGCACCTTGGGGGGGCACGAGACCCAGTACTTC; CDR3: CASTLGGHETQYF
V: TRBV6-5; D: TRBD2; size: -; J: TRBJ2-1; DNA: TGTGCCACTATAGCGGGGGGCTACAATGAGCAGTTCTTC; CDR3: CATIAGGYNEQFF
V: TRBV11-2; D: TRBD1; size: -; J: TRBJ2-3; DNA: TGTGCCAGCAGCTCGATAAAAAGGGACAGGGCCCACACAGATACGCAGTATTTT; CDR3: CASSSIKRDRAHTDTQYF
V: TRBV28; D: TRBD1; size: once; J: TRBJ1-4; DNA: TGTGCCAGCAGTCACGCACAGGGGGTAGGTAATGAAAAACTGTTTTTT; CDR3: CASSHAQGVGNEKLFF
V: TRBV28; D: TRBD2; size: -; J: TRBJ2-5; DNA: TGTGCCAGCAGTTCCCGACTAGCGGGGGCTCAAGAGACCCAGTACTTC; CDR3: CASSSRLAGAQETQYF
V: TRBV5-1; D: TRBD1; size: -; J: TRBJ2-7; DNA: TGCGCCAGCAGCATGACAGGGGTGGGGGAGCAGTACTTC; CDR3: CASSMTGVGEQYF
V: TRBV10-2; D: TRBD2; size: many; J: TRBJ2-1; DNA: TGCGCCAGCAGTGATCAGAGCGGGAGGGAGTTCTTC; CDR3: CASSDQSGREFF
V: TRBV7-9; D: -; size: once; J: TRBJ2-1; DNA: TGTGCCAGCAGTCTGGCCAGGGGCAATGAGCAGTTCTTC; CDR3: CASSLARGNEQFF
V: TRBV5-1; D: TRBD2; size: -; J: TRBJ2-3; DNA: TGCGCCAGCTGTGGCGGGGGGGCCGAGGATACGCAGTATTTT; CDR3: CASCGGGAEDTQYF
V: TRBV11-2; D: -; size: -; J: TRBJ2-7; DNA: TGTGCCAGCAGCTTACGACAGGGGAGGGCCTACGAGCAGTACTTC; CDR3: CASSLRQGRAYEQYF
V: TRBV9; D: TRBD1; size: -; J: TRBJ2-3; DNA: TGTGCCAGCAGCGTAACGGGACAGGATACGCAGTATTTT; CDR3: CASSVTGQDTQYF
V: TRBV15; D: -; size: few; J: TRBJ1-1; DNA: TGTGCCACCAGCAGAGATCGACAGATCACTGAAGCTTTCTTT; CDR3: CATSRDRQITEAFF
V: TRBV9; D: TRBD2; size: -; J: TRBJ2-2; DNA: TGTGCCAGCAGCCCCCCCGGCGGGGGGGGACTGAACACCGGGGAGCTGTTTTTT; CDR3: CASSPPGGGGLNTGELFF
V: TRBV11-2; D: -; size: -; J: TRBJ2-2; DNA: TGTGCCAGCAGCTTTCTGGGACATCTCACCGGGGAGCTGTTTTTT; CDR3: CASSFLGHLTGELFF
V: TRBV11-3; D: TRBD1; size: -; J: TRBJ1-2; DNA: TGTGCCAGCAGCTTCCCCCACCCCAGGGGGCGCCCCTACTACTATGGCTACACCTTC; CDR3: CASSFPHPRGRPYYYGYTF
V: TRBV27; D: -; size: -; J: TRBJ1-1; DNA: TGTGCCAGCAGTTTTCGGGGTGGACGCACTGAAGCTTTCTTT; CDR3: CASSFRGGRTEAFF
V: TRBV5-1; D: TRBD1; size: -; J: TRBJ1-4; DNA: TGCGCCAGCAGCGCCGACAGGGCTAATGAAAAACTGTTTTTT; CDR3: CASSADRANEKLFF
V: TRBV30; D: -; size: -; J: TRBJ2-7; DNA: TGTGCCTGGAGTAGGAGGGACGAGCAGTACTTC; CDR3: CAWSRRDEQYF
V: TRBV3-1/TRBV3-2; D: -; size: -; J: TRBJ1-5; DNA: TGTGCCAGCAGCGCCCGGCAGGGCCAGCCCCAGCATTTT; CDR3: CASSARQGQPQHF
V: TRBV24-1; D: -; size: -; J: TRBJ2-2; DNA: TGTGCCACAGGCGGGGGCCGGACCGGGGAGCTGTTTTTT; CDR3: CATGGGRTGELFF
V: TRBV3-1/TRBV3-2; D: -; size: -; J: TRBJ2-7; DNA: TGTGCCAGCAGCCGGGGGGACTTTGGTTACGAGCAGTACTTC; CDR3: CASSRGDFGYEQYF
V: TRBV5-4; D: TRBD2; size: -; J: TRBJ2-5; DNA: TGTGCCAGCAGCTTGGATTTTAGCGGGGGATTTCAAGAGACCCAGTACTTC; CDR3: CASSLDFSGGFQETQYF
V: TRBV3-1/TRBV3-2; D: TRBD1; size: -; J: TRBJ2-2; DNA: TGTGCCAGCAGCTATACAGGGGGCCGGGGCACCGGGGAGCTGTTTTTT; CDR3: CASSYTGGRGTGELFF
V: TRBV5-1; D: -; size: -; J: TRBJ1-5; DNA: TGCGCCAGCAGTCAGGGTCCGGATCAGCCCCAGCATTTT; CDR3: CASSQGPDQPQHF
V: TRBV20-1; D: TRBD2; size: -; J: TRBJ2-7; DNA: TGCAGTGCTAGTGGGCGGGGGGACTCCTACGAGCAGTACTTC; CDR3: CSASGRGDSYEQYF
V: TRBV2; D: -; size: -; J: TRBJ1-5; DNA: TGTGCCAGCAGTGAACAGGCGGGAGTACGGCAGCCCCAGCATTTT; CDR3: CASSEQAGVRQPQHF
V: TRBV7-3; D: TRBD2; size: -; J: TRBJ2-1; DNA: TGTGCCAGCAGCCAACTAGCGGGGCTCTCCTACAATGAGCAGTTCTTC; CDR3: CASSQLAGLSYNEQFF
V: TRBV30; D: -; size: -; J: TRBJ1-1; DNA: TGTGCCTGGAGTAATCTTAAACGGCAGGGGAACACTGAAGCTTTCTTT; CDR3: CAWSNLKRQGNTEAFF
V: TRBV24-1; D: TRBD1; size: -; J: TRBJ2-5; DNA: TGTGCCACCAGTGAAGGGACAGGGGCCCAAGAGACCCAGTACTTC; CDR3: CATSEGTGAQETQYF
V: TRBV2; D: -; size: -; J: TRBJ2-3; DNA: TGTGCCAGCAGTGCAGGGGTTGGAGACACAGATACGCAGTATTTT; CDR3: CASSAGVGDTDTQYF
V: TRBV30; D: -; size: -; J: TRBJ1-1; DNA: TGTGCCTGGAGTACGCAGGAGAACACTGAAGCTTTCTTT; CDR3: CAWSTQENTEAFF
V: TRBV30; D: TRBD1; size: -; J: TRBJ2-2; DNA: TGTGCCAGAGGAACCGGGACAGGGATCACCGGGGAGCTGTTTTTT; CDR3: CARGTGTGITGELFF
V: TRBV3-1/TRBV3-2; D: TRBD2; size: once; J: TRBJ2-4; DNA: TGTGCCAGCAGCCAGCGGGGGAACATTCGGGACATTCAGTACTTC; CDR3: CASSQRGNIRDIQYF
V: TRBV29-1; D: -; size: -; J: TRBJ1-6; DNA: TGCAGCGTTAGTACAGGTTCCAATTCACCCCTCCACTTT; CDR3: CSVSTGSNSPLHF
V: TRBV19; D: -; size: -; J: TRBJ2-2; DNA: TGTGCCAGTAGTCACAGGAACACCGGGGAGCTGTTTTTT; CDR3: CASSHRNTGELFF
V: TRBV11-1; D: TRBD2; size: -; J: TRBJ2-3; DNA: TGTGCCAGCAGCTTTCTAGCGGAGGTCATAGATACGCAGTATTTT; CDR3: CASSFLAEVIDTQYF
V: TRBV7-3; D: TRBD1; size: -; J: TRBJ1-1; DNA: TGTGCCAGCAGCGAACAGGGGTCGAACACTGAAGCTTTCTTT; CDR3: CASSEQGSNTEAFF
V: TRBV27; D: -; size: -; J: TRBJ1-5; DNA: TGTGCCAGCAGTTTAACTTTGTGGGAGCAGCCCCAGCATTTT; CDR3: CASSLTLWEQPQHF
V: TRBV9; D: TRBD1; size: -; J: TRBJ2-7; DNA: TGTGCCAGCAGCCCCGACCCGACAGGGAATTCCTACGAGCAGTACTTC; CDR3: CASSPDPTGNSYEQYF
V: TRBV27; D: -; size: -; J: TRBJ1-6; DNA: TGTGCCAGCAGTCTGGAATTCCGTGGGGGCTCACCCCTCCACTTT; CDR3: CASSLEFRGGSPLHF
V: TRBV7-2; D: -; size: few; J: TRBJ2-1; DNA: TGTGCCAGCAGCCTGACTCCTCTCAATGAGCAGTTCTTC; CDR3: CASSLTPLNEQFF
V: TRBV11-2; D: -; size: -; J: TRBJ1-2; DNA: TGTGCCAGCAGCAGAGACAGGATTGAGCTGGAAAACTATGGCTACACCTTC; CDR3: CASSRDRIELENYGYTF
V: TRBV12-3/TRBV12-4; D: TRBD1; size: once; J: TRBJ1-2; DNA: TGTGCCAGCAGTTTAACAGGGGTCGGTGGCTACACCTTC; CDR3: CASSLTGVGGYTF
V: TRBV21-1; D: -; size: -; J: TRBJ2-1; DNA: TGTGCCAGCATCGAAAAAAGACAGATCTACAATGAGCAGTTCTTC; CDR3: CASIEKRQIYNEQFF
V: TRBV10-3; D: -; size: -; J: TRBJ2-1; DNA: TGTGCCATACGGGGGAGCTCCTACAATGAGCAGTTCTTC; CDR3: CAIRGSSYNEQFF
V: TRBV3-1/TRBV3-2; D: -; size: -; J: TRBJ1-2; DNA: TGTGCCAGCAGCCAAGAGGGCCGGTACGACTATGGCTACACCTTC; CDR3: CASSQEGRYDYGYTF
V: TRBV28; D: -; size: -; J: TRBJ2-5; DNA: TGTGCCAGCAGCCGCCCACTAGCCCGCCAAGAGACCCAGTACTTC; CDR3: CASSRPLARQETQYF
V: TRBV5-1; D: -; size: -; J: TRBJ2-3; DNA: TGCGCCAGCAGCTTGGAGATAGGAGGGAGAAACACAGATACGCAGTATTTT; CDR3: CASSLEIGGRNTDTQYF
V: TRBV2; D: -; size: -; J: TRBJ2-7; DNA: TGTGCCAGCAGTGTCCAGGGGAGACTCAACTACGAGCAGTACTTC; CDR3: CASSVQGRLNYEQYF
V: TRBV12-3/TRBV12-4; D: -; size: few; J: TRBJ2-7; DNA: TGTGCCAGCAGTTTGAACGGGTACGAGCAGTACTTC; CDR3: CASSLNGYEQYF
V: TRBV20-1; D: TRBD2; size: few; J: TRBJ2-3; DNA: TGCAGTGCTAGTAGCGGGACTAGCGTTCGGGATACGCAGTATTTT; CDR3: CSASSGTSVRDTQYF
V: TRBV7-2; D: -; size: -; J: TRBJ2-3; DNA: TGTGCCAGCAGCTTAGGTTTTGGGGCTAGCACAGATACGCAGTATTTT; CDR3: CASSLGFGASTDTQYF
V: TRBV5-4; D: TRBD1; size: -; J: TRBJ1-6; DNA: TGTGCCAGCAGCCCTATGACGAGGGGGCCTTCACCCCTCCACTTT; CDR3: CASSPMTRGPSPLHF